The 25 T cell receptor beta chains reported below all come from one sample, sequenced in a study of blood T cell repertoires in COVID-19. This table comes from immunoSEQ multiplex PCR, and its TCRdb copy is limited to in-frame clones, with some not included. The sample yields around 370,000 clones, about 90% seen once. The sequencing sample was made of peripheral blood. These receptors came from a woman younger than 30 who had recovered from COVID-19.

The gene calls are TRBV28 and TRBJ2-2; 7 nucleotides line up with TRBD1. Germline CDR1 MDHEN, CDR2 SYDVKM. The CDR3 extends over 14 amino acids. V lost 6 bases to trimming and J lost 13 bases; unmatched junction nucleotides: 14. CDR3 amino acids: CASSRRQGMGSLFF. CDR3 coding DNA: TGTGCCAGCAGCAGAAGACAGGGAATGGGGTCGCTGTTTTTT. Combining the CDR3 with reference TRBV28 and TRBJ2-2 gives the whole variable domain DVKVTQSSRYLVKRTGEKVFLECVQDMDHENMFWYRQDPGLGLRLIYFSYDVKMKEKGDIPEGYSVSREKKERFSLILESASTNQTSMYLCASSRRQGMGSLFFGEGSRLTVL.

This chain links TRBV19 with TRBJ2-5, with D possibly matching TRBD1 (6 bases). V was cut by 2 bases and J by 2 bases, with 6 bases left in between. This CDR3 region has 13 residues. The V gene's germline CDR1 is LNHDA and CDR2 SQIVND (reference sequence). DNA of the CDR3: TGTGCCAGTAGTATAAGGGGGCAAGAGACCCAGTACTTC. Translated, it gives CASSIRGQETQYF.

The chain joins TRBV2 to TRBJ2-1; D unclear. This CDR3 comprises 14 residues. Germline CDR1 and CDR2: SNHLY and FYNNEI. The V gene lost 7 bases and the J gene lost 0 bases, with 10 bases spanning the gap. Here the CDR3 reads CASIALSSYNEQFF. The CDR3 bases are TGTGCCAGCATAGCTCTTAGCTCCTACAATGAGCAGTTCTTC.

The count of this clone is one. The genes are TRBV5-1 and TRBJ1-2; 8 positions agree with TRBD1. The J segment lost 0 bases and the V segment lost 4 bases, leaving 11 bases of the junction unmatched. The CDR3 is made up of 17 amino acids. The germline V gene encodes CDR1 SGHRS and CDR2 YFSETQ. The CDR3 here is CASSPRTGNVANYGYTF. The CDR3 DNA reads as TGCGCCAGCAGCCCGCGGACAGGGAACGTCGCTAACTATGGCTACACCTTC.

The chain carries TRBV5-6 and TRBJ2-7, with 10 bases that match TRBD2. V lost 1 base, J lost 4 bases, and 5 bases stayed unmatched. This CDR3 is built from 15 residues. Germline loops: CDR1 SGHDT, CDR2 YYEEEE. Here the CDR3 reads CASSLYGTSEYEQYV. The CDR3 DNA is TGTGCCAGCAGCTTGTATGGGACTAGCGAGTACGAGCAGTACGTC.

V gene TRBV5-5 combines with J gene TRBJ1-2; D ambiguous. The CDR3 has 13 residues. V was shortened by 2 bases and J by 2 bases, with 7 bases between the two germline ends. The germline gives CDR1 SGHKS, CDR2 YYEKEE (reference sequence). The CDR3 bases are TGTGCCAGCAGCTTTCAGTGGAACTATGGCTACACCTTC. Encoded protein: CASSFQWNYGYTF.

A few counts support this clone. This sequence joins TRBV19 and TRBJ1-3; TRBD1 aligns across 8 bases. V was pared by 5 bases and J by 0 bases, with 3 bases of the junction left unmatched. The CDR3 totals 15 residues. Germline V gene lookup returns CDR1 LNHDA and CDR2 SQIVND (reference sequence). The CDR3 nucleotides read TGTGCCAGTAGTTTGACAGGGGCCTCTGGAAACACCATATATTTT. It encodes CASSLTGASGNTIYF. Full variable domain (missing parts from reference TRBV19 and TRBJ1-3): DGGITQSPKYLFRKEGQNVTLSCEQNLNHDAMYWYRQDPGQGLRLIYYSQIVNDFQKGDIAEGYSVSREKKESFPLTVTSAQKNPTAFYLCASSLTGASGNTIYFGEGSWLTVV.

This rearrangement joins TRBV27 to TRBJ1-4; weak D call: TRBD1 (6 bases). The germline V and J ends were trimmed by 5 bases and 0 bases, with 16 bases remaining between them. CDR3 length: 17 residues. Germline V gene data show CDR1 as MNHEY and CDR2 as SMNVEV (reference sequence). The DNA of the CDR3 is TGTGCCAGCAGTCTAATTCGGACAGCTGCAACTAATGAAAAACTGTTTTTT. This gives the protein CASSLIRTAATNEKLFF.

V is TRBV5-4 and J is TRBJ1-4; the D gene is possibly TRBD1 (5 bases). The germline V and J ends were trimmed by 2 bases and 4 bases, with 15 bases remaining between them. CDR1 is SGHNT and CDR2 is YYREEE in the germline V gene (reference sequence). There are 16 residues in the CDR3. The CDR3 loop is CASSFGGYRSNEKLFF. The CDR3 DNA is TGTGCCAGCAGCTTCGGGGGGTACCGGAGTAATGAAAAACTGTTTTTT.

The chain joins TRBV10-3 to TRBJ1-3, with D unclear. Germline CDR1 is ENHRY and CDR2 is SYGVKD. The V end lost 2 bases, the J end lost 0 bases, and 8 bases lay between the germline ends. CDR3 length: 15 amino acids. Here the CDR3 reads CAISENRVSGNTIYF. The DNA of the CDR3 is TGTGCCATCAGTGAGAACAGAGTCTCTGGAAACACCATATATTTT.

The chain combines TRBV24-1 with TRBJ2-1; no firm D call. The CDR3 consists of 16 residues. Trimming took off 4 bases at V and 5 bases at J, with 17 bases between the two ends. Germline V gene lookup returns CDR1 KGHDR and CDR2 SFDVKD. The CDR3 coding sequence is TGTGCCACCAGTGACCCCACCGCACCTTTAGACAATGAGCAGTTCTTC. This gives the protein CATSDPTAPLDNEQFF.

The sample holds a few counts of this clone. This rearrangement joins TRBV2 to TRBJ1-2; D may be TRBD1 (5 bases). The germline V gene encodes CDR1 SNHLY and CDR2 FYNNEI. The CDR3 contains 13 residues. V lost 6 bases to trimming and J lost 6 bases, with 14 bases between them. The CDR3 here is CASREGWADGYTF. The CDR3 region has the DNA TGTGCCAGCAGGGAGGGGTGGGCGGATGGCTACACCTTC.

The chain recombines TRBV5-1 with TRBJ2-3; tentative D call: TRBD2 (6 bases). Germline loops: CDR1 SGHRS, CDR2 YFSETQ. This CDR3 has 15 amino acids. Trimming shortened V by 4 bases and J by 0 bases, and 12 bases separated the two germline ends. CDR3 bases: TGCGCCAGCAGCAAGTCGACTAGTAGCACAGATACGCAGTATTTT. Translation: CASSKSTSSTDTQYF.

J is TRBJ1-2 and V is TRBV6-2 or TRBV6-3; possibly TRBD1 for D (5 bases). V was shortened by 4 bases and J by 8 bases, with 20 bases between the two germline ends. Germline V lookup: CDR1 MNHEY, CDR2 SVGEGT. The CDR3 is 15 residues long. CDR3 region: CASSWGRALVGGYTF. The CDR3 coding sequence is TGTGCCAGCAGTTGGGGCAGGGCCCTCGTAGGGGGCTACACCTTC.

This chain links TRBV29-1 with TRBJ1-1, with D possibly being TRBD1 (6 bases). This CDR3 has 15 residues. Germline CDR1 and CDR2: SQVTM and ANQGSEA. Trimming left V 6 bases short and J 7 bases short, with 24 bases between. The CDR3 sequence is CSVLLGQLLNGEAFF. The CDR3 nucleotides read TGCAGCGTGCTCCTGGGACAATTATTGAACGGTGAAGCTTTCTTT.

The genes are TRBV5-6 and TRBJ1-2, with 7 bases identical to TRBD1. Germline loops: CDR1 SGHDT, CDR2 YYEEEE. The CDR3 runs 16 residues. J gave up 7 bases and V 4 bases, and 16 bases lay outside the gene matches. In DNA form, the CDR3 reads TGTGCCAGCAGCCCGAAATCGAGACAGGGAATCGGTGGCTACACCTTC. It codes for CASSPKSRQGIGGYTF.

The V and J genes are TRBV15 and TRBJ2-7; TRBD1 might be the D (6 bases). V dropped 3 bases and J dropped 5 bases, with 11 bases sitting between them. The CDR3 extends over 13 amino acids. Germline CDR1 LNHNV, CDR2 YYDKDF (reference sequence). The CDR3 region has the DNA TGTGCCACCAGCAGGGTATACAGGGACGAGCAGTACGTC. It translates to CATSRVYRDEQYV.

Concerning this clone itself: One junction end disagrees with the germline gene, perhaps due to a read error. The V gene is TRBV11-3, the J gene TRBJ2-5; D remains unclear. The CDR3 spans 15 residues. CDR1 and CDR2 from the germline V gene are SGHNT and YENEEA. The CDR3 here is CASSHITETREPQYF. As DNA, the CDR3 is TGTGCCAGCAGCCACATCACAGAAACAAGAGAGCCCCAGTACTTC. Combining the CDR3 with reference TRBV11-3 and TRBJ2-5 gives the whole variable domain EAGVVQSPRYKIIEKKQPVAFWCNPISGHNTLYWYLQNLGQGPELLIRYENEEAVDDSQLPKDRFSAERLKGVDSTLKIQPAELGDSAVYLCASSHITETREPQYFGPGTRLLVL.

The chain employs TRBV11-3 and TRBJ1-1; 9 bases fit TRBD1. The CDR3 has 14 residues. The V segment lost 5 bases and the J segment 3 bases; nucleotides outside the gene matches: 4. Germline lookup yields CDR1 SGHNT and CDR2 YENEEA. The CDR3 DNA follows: TGTGCCAGCAGCCCCTGGGACAGGGACACTGAAGCTTTCTTT. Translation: CASSPWDRDTEAFF. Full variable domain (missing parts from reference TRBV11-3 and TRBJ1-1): EAGVVQSPRYKIIEKKQPVAFWCNPISGHNTLYWYLQNLGQGPELLIRYENEEAVDDSQLPKDRFSAERLKGVDSTLKIQPAELGDSAVYLCASSPWDRDTEAFFGQGTRLTVV.

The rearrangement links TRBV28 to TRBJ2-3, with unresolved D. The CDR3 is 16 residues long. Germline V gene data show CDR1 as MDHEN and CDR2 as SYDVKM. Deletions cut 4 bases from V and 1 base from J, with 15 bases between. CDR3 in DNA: TGTGCCAGCAGTTACCGAGATACGCTAGGCACAGATACGCAGTATTTT. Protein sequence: CASSYRDTLGTDTQYF.

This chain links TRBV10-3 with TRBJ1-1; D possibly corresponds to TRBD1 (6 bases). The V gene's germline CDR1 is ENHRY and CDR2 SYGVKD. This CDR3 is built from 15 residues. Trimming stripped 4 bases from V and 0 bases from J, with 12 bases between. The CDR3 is CAISADRSMNTEAFF. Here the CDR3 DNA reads TGTGCCATCAGTGCAGACAGGTCGATGAACACTGAAGCTTTCTTT.

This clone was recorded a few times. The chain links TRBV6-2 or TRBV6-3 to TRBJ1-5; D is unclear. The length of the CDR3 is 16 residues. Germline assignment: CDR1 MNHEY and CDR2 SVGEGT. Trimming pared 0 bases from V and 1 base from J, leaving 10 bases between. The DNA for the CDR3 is TGTGCCAGCAGTTACTCCGGGTGGCGAAGCAATCAGCCCCAGCATTTT. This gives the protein CASSYSGWRSNQPQHF.

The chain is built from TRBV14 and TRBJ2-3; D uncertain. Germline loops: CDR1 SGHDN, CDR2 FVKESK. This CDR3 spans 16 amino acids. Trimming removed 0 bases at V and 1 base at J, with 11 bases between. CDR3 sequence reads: CASSQDGFRGTDTQYF. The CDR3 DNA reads TGTGCCAGCAGCCAAGACGGTTTTCGGGGCACAGATACGCAGTATTTT.

The CDR3 reads CASSFSGRGEKLFF. The CDR3 DNA follows: TGTGCCAGCAGCTTCTCCGGGAGGGGTGAAAAACTGTTTTTT. The chain has TRBV6-5 and TRBJ1-4; possibly TRBD1 for D (5 bases). CDR1 is MNHEY and CDR2 is SVGAGI in the germline V gene. CDR3 length: 14 amino acids. V lost 6 bases and J lost 7, with 15 bases in between.

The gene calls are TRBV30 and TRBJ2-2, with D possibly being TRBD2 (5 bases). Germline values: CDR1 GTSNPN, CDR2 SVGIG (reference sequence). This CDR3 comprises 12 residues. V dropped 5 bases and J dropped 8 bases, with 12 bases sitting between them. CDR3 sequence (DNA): TGTGCCTGGCAGATTAGGACTGGGGAGCTGTTTTTT. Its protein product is CAWQIRTGELFF.